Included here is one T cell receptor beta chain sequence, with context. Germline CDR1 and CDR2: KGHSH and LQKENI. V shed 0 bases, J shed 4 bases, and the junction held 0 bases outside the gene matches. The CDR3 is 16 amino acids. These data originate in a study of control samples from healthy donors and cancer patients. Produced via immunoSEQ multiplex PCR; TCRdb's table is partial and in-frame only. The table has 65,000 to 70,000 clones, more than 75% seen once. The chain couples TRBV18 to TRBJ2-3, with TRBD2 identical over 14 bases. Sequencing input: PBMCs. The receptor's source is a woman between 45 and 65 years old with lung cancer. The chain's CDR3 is CASSPPTSGGADTQYF. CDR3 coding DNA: TGTGCCAGCTCACCACCGACTAGCGGGGGGGCAGATACGCAGTATTTT.